Listed here is a single TCR beta chain. Germline CDR1 is MDHEN and CDR2 is SYDVKM. V lost 6 bases, J lost 2 bases, and 7 bases lay in between. This CDR3 is built from 12 residues. This entry comes from a study of blood T cell repertoires in COVID-19. Profiled with immunoSEQ multiplex PCR; TCRdb holds only in-frame clones, not every one. The data contain 300,000 to 350,000 clones, around 90% of them seen just once; the ten biggest clones take up 3.5% to 5%. V and J are TRBV28 and TRBJ1-2; D is perhaps TRBD1 (6 bases). The receptor was derived from a woman between 18 and 29 years old with acute COVID-19. Source material: PBMCs or T cells enriched from blood (not recorded which). The CDR3 spells CASSQGNYGYTF. CDR3 nucleotide sequence: TGTGCCAGCAGCCAGGGGAACTATGGCTACACCTTC.